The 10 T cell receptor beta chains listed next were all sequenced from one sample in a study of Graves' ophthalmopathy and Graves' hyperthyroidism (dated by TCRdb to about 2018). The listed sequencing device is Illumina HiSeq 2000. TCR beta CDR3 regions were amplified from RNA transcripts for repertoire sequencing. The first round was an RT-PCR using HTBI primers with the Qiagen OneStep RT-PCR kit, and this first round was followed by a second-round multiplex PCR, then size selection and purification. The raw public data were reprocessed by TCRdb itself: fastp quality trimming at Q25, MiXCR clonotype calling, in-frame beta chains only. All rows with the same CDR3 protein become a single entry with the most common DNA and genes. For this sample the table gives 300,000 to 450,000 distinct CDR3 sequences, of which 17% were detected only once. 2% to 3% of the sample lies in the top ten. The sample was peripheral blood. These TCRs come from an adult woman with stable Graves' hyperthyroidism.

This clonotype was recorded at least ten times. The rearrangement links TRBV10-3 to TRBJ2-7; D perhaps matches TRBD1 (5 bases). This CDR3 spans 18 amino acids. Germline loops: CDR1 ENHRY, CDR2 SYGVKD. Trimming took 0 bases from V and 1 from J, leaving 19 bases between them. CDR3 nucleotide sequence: TGTGCCATCAGTGAGTCGAGCGCAGGGATCCCCTATTCCTACGAGCAGTACTTC. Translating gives CAISESSAGIPYSYEQYF.

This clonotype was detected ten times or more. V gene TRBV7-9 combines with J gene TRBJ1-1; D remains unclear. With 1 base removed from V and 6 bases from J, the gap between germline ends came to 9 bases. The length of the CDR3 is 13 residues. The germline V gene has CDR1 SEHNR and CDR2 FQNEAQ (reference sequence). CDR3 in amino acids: CASSLVGNPEAFF. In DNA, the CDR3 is TGTGCCAGCAGCTTAGTCGGTAATCCTGAAGCTTTCTTT.

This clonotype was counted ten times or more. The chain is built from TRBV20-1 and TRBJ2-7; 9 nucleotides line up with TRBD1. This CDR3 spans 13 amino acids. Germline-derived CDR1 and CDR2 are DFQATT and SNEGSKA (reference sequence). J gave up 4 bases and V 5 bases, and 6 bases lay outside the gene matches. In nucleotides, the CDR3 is TGCAGTGCTTCGGACAGGGGCTCATACGAGCAGTACTTC. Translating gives CSASDRGSYEQYF.

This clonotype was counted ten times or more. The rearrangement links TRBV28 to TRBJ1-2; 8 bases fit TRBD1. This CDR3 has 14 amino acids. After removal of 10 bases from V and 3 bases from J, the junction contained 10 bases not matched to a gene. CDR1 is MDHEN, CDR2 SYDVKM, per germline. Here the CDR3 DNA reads TGTGCCATCAAACGACAGGGGTCAGACTATGGCTACACCTTC. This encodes CAIKRQGSDYGYTF.

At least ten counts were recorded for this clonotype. For the CDR3, the DNA is TGTGCCAGCAGTTTAGGACCACAGGGGGGTGGAAATCAGCCCCAGCATTTT. As protein: CASSLGPQGGGNQPQHF. The chain uses TRBV12-3 or TRBV12-4 and TRBJ1-5; 8 nucleotides align to TRBD1. V lost 1 base, J lost 4 bases, and 9 bases stayed unmatched. The CDR3 is made up of 17 amino acids.

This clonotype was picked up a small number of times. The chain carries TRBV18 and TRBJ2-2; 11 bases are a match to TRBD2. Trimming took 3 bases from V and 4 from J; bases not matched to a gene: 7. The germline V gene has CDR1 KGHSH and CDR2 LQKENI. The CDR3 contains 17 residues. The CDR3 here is CASSPKLAGVLTGELFF. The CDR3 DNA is TGTGCCAGCTCACCGAAACTAGCGGGAGTTCTCACCGGGGAGCTGTTTTTT.

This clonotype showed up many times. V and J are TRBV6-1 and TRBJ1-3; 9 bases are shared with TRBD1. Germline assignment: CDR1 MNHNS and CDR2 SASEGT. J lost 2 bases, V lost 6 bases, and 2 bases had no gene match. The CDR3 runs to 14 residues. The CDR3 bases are TGTGCCAGCAGACGGACAGGGGCTGGAAACACCATATATTTT. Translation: CASRRTGAGNTIYF.

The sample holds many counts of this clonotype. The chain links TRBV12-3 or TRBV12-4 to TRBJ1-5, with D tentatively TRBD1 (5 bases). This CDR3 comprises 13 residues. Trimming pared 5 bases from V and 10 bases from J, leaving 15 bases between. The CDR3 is CASSRSGGSPQHF. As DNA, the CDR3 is TGTGCCAGCAGTCGATCGGGGGGGTCCCCCCAGCATTTT.

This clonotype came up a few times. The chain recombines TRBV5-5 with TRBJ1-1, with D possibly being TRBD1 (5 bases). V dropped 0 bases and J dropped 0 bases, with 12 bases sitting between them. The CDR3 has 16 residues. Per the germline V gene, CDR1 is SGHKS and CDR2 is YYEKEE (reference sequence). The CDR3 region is CASSLVFSRVNTEAFF. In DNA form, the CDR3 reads TGTGCCAGCAGCTTGGTTTTCAGCAGGGTGAACACTGAAGCTTTCTTT. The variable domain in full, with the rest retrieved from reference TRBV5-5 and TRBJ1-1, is DAGVTQSPTHLIKTRGQQVTLRCSPISGHKSVSWYQQVLGQGPQFIFQYYEKEERGRGNFPDRFSARQFPNYSSELNVNALLLGDSALYLCASSLVFSRVNTEAFFGQGTRLTVV.

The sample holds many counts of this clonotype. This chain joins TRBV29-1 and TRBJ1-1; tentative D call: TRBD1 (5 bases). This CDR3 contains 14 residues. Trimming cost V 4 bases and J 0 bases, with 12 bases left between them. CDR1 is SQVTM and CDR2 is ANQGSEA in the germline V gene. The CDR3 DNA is TGCAGCGTTGCGGGACTGGAGATGAACACTGAAGCTTTCTTT. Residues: CSVAGLEMNTEAFF.